These T cell receptor beta chains were read from a single sample in a study of blood T cell repertoires in COVID-19. Assay: immunoSEQ multiplex PCR; the TCRdb copy retains only in-frame clones and omits some. The sample shows 200,000 to 250,000 clones, about 86% of them seen only once. The sequencing sample was made of peripheral blood. The receptors derive from a man between 60 and 75 years old with acute or convalescent COVID-19. Both conserved end residues are part of each CDR3. A D gene is named only where the DNA matches it firmly. The listing skips clone size in some rows; elsewhere it reads once, few, many or a size class.

length,V,size,J,D,CDR3,DNA
13,TRBV7-8,once,TRBJ1-2,TRBD1,CASLKQGSLSYTF,TGTGCCAGCCTTAAACAGGGGTCCCTCAGCTACACCTTC
15,TRBV7-3,.,TRBJ1-2,TRBD1,CASSADGTGWNGYTF,TGTGCCAGCAGCGCCGATGGGACAGGGTGGAATGGCTACACCTTC
19,TRBV10-3,.,TRBJ1-1,TRBD1,CAISDFPGQGKAGFTEAFF,TGTGCCATCAGTGATTTCCCGGGACAGGGGAAGGCGGGTTTCACTGAAGCTTTCTTT
15,TRBV4-3,once,TRBJ2-5,TRBD2,CASSQLAGPQETQYF,TGCGCCAGCAGCCAGCTAGCGGGACCCCAAGAGACCCAGTACTTC
14,TRBV3-1/TRBV3-2,.,TRBJ2-2,.,CASSHRVKTGELFF,TGTGCCAGCAGCCACAGGGTAAAGACCGGGGAGCTGTTTTTT
15,TRBV28,.,TRBJ1-3,.,CASTKGGRTGNTIYF,TGTGCCAGCACCAAGGGGGGGCGTACTGGAAACACCATATATTTT
14,TRBV7-8,.,TRBJ2-7,TRBD1,CASSFGDRNYEQYF,TGTGCCAGCAGCTTTGGGGACAGGAACTACGAGCAGTACTTC
16,TRBV7-5,once,TRBJ1-4,.,CARSLEGGGDNEKLFF,TGTGCCAGAAGCTTAGAAGGCGGGGGGGACAATGAAAAACTGTTTTTT
15,TRBV12-5,.,TRBJ1-2,TRBD1,CASGLWGQFLYGYTF,TGTGCTAGTGGTTTGTGGGGACAGTTCCTTTATGGCTACACCTTC
13,TRBV24-1,.,TRBJ2-5,TRBD1,CASNRGPQETQYF,TGTGCTTCTAACAGGGGTCCCCAAGAGACCCAGTACTTC
13,TRBV30,.,TRBJ1-1,.,CAWSPRGNTEAFF,TGTGCCTGGAGTCCTCGGGGGAACACTGAAGCTTTCTTT
14,TRBV27,.,TRBJ2-1,TRBD2,CASTGTSGSYEQFF,TGTGCCAGCACAGGGACTAGCGGGAGTTATGAGCAGTTCTTC
16,TRBV28,.,TRBJ2-5,TRBD2,CASSLSAGGQGETQYF,TGTGCCAGCAGTTTAAGTGCGGGAGGGCAGGGAGAGACCCAGTACTTC
13,TRBV28,.,TRBJ1-2,.,CASSLLGTGGYTF,TGTGCCAGCAGTTTACTTGGGACTGGTGGCTACACCTTC
14,TRBV4-1,.,TRBJ1-4,.,CASSLDRGREKLFF,TGCGCCAGCAGCCTCGACCGAGGGAGGGAAAAACTGTTTTTT
14,TRBV15,once,TRBJ2-3,TRBD1,CATTPTGEADTQYF,TGTGCCACCACCCCGACAGGGGAGGCAGATACGCAGTATTTT
15,TRBV3-1/TRBV3-2,.,TRBJ2-3,.,CASSQDIRDTDTQYF,TGTGCCAGCAGCCAAGATATTAGGGACACCGATACGCAGTATTTT
14,TRBV27,.,TRBJ2-7,TRBD1,CASTPGQGKGEQYF,TGTGCCAGCACCCCGGGACAGGGGAAGGGCGAGCAGTACTTC
15,TRBV15,.,TRBJ2-3,.,CATSRDHQGGDTQYF,TGTGCCACCAGCAGAGATCATCAGGGTGGAGATACGCAGTATTTT
12,TRBV5-1,.,TRBJ1-2,.,CASSLSGDRYTF,TGCGCCAGCAGCTTGTCGGGGGACCGCTACACCTTC
13,TRBV12-5,.,TRBJ2-1,.,CASGPTSEGEQFF,TGTGCTAGTGGACCTACCAGCGAGGGTGAGCAGTTCTTC
17,TRBV10-3,.,TRBJ2-7,TRBD2,CAISDGSGTSVTYEQYF,TGTGCCATCAGTGATGGGTCTGGGACTAGCGTTACCTACGAGCAGTACTTC
16,TRBV19,.,TRBJ2-2,TRBD2,CASSIGSGSGTGELFF,TGTGCCAGTAGTATTGGTAGCGGGAGCGGCACCGGGGAGCTGTTTTTT
15,TRBV19,few,TRBJ1-2,.,CASSIPGFNLYGYTF,TGTGCCAGTAGTATTCCCGGGTTTAACCTCTATGGCTACACCTTC
16,TRBV4-1,once,TRBJ1-1,.,CASSQAPLGGNTEAFF,TGCGCCAGCAGCCAAGCCCCGCTCGGCGGAAACACTGAAGCTTTCTTT
13,TRBV9,.,TRBJ2-4,.,CASSGHRVTIQYF,TGTGCCAGCAGCGGCCACAGGGTGACCATTCAGTACTTC
16,TRBV11-1,.,TRBJ2-7,TRBD2,CASSLRAGGLPSEQYF,TGTGCCAGCAGCTTAAGGGCGGGAGGGCTCCCTTCCGAGCAGTACTTC
20,TRBV4-3,.,TRBJ1-6,.,CASSQNYRDPGGAYNSPLHF,TGCGCCAGCAGCCAAAATTATAGGGACCCGGGGGGCGCGTATAATTCACCCCTCCACTTT
13,TRBV7-9,.,TRBJ2-7,.,CASSPLNGYEQYF,TGTGCCAGCAGCCCCCTAAACGGGTACGAGCAGTACTTC
17,TRBV19,.,TRBJ1-2,.,CASSIVGVGPSNYGYTF,TGTGCCAGTAGTATAGTCGGGGTCGGACCATCTAACTATGGCTACACCTTC
18,TRBV3-1/TRBV3-2,.,TRBJ2-1,.,CASSQVFFGGRADNEQFF,TGTGCCAGCAGCCAAGTTTTTTTTGGTGGCAGGGCAGACAATGAGCAGTTCTTC
20,TRBV28,once,TRBJ1-4,TRBD1,CASSLYVRFEGAATNEKLFF,TGTGCCAGCAGTTTATATGTAAGGTTCGAGGGGGCGGCAACTAATGAAAAACTGTTTTTT
15,TRBV11-3,.,TRBJ2-2,TRBD1,CASSPRTGGTGELFF,TGTGCCAGCAGCCCCAGGACAGGGGGTACCGGGGAGCTGTTTTTT
14,TRBV6-2/TRBV6-3,.,TRBJ1-1,.,CASSSQGENTEAFF,TGTGCCAGCAGTTCACAGGGCGAGAACACTGAAGCTTTCTTT
13,TRBV28,.,TRBJ2-7,.,CASSPQVPYEQYF,TGTGCCAGCAGCCCCCAGGTCCCCTACGAGCAGTACTTC
16,TRBV11-3,.,TRBJ2-1,TRBD2,CASSQRREGGGDEQFF,TGTGCCAGCAGCCAACGTCGGGAGGGCGGTGGGGATGAGCAGTTCTTC
15,TRBV18,.,TRBJ1-5,.,CASSPRGAINQPQHF,TGTGCCAGCTCACCCCGGGGGGCTATCAATCAGCCCCAGCATTTT
16,TRBV28,.,TRBJ1-5,TRBD1,CASSLPRDRSNQPQHF,TGTGCCAGCAGTTTACCGAGGGACAGAAGCAATCAGCCCCAGCATTTT
15,TRBV11-1,.,TRBJ2-3,.,CASSFSGQSTDTQYF,TGTGCCAGCAGCTTCAGTGGACAGAGCACAGATACGCAGTATTTT
15,TRBV28,.,TRBJ2-7,TRBD2,CASSRLLAGGYEQYF,TGTGCCAGCAGCCGACTCCTAGCGGGAGGGTACGAGCAGTACTTC
11,TRBV20-1,.,TRBJ2-5,TRBD2,CSAGGEETQYF,TGCAGTGCGGGGGGGGAAGAGACCCAGTACTTC
16,TRBV7-9,.,TRBJ2-5,TRBD1,CASSLWTGQGGQNQYF,TGTGCCAGCAGCTTGTGGACAGGGCAGGGCGGGCAAAACCAGTACTTC
15,TRBV19,.,TRBJ1-1,.,CASSKGGVMNTEAFF,TGTGCCAGTAGTAAAGGGGGAGTTATGAACACTGAAGCTTTCTTT
13,TRBV28,.,TRBJ2-5,.,CAIRREGRETQYF,TGTGCCATTCGACGCGAAGGGAGAGAGACCCAGTACTTC
12,TRBV19,.,TRBJ2-1,.,CASSRSYNEQFF,TGTGCCAGTAGTAGGAGCTACAATGAGCAGTTCTTC
13,TRBV19,.,TRBJ2-5,.,CASSTQGDGTQYF,TGTGCCAGTAGTACACAAGGGGATGGGACCCAGTACTTC
14,TRBV11-1,.,TRBJ2-5,.,CASSPPGLAETQYF,TGTGCCAGCAGCCCCCCTGGTCTTGCGGAGACCCAGTACTTC
13,TRBV10-3,.,TRBJ2-3,.,CAISDPSEYTQYF,TGTGCCATCAGTGATCCTAGCGAGTATACGCAGTATTTT
14,TRBV10-3,few,TRBJ2-2,TRBD1,CAIKTGVSTGELFF,TGTGCCATCAAGACAGGGGTGAGCACCGGGGAGCTGTTTTTT
14,TRBV7-9,.,TRBJ1-2,.,CASSLGSSNYGYTF,TGTGCCAGCAGCCTCGGGAGTTCTAACTATGGCTACACCTTC
18,TRBV11-2,.,TRBJ2-7,TRBD2,CASSLGWTSGSDSYEQYF,TGTGCCAGCAGCTTGGGATGGACTAGCGGGAGTGATTCCTACGAGCAGTACTTC
15,TRBV28,once,TRBJ2-7,TRBD2,CASSFSGRAYYEQYF,TGTGCCAGCAGTTTTAGTGGGAGGGCCTACTACGAGCAGTACTTC
13,TRBV7-9,once,TRBJ1-3,.,CAGGVTSGNTIYF,TGTGCCGGGGGGGTGACCTCTGGAAACACCATATATTTT